This TCR beta chain was observed in a study of beta chain features in type 1 diabetes. The wider study: Regarding age, gender and cell yields, patients proved similar to healthy donors.

The germline V and J ends were trimmed by 0 bases and 6 bases, with 17 bases remaining between them. CDR3 size: 17 residues. Germline loops: CDR1 MGHRA, CDR2 YSYEKL. Sequencing targeted expressed TCRB transcripts, as all isolated RNA had been reverse transcribed. Measured with immunoSEQ multiplex PCR; TCRdb has only the in-frame clones, and not every one. The sample lists a few hundred thousand clones, roughly 9.8% seen once, with about 0.6% in the top ten. Whole-study findings and limits: Among all four CD4+ subsets, Type 1 diabetes patients had TCRB CDR3s that were moderately but significantly shorter.

This clone was picked up a small number of times. Antigen unknown. This sequence originates from a young man with type 1 diabetes. The specimen sequenced was central memory CD4+ T cells from blood. The V and J genes are TRBV4-1 and TRBJ1-4, with no clear D. The CDR3 DNA reads as TGCGCCAGCAGCCAAGAACAACTCAGCGAATGGGATGAAAAACTGTTTTTT. Its translation: CASSQEQLSEWDEKLFF.